This TCR beta chain was observed in a study of response to subunit inactivated influenza vaccine (dated by TCRdb to 2016 to 2019). Describing the broader study: The study used deep quantitative T cell receptor repertoire profiling to track responses to a trivalent subunit inactivated influenza vaccine.

In its sample, this clonotype was seen a few times. It has no known antigen specificity. Base qualities are not provided; no much larger clone lies one nucleotide away. The library was obtained by RT-PCR. The reads were generated on an Illumina HiSeq 2500. TCRdb handled the public reads itself, with Q25 trimming in fastp and clone calling in MiXCR, and kept productive beta chains. Each CDR3 protein appears once, grouped with its most common genes and DNA. Here the sample has about 570,000 distinct CDR3 sequences; around 10% occur a single time. The top ten hold more than 9.5% of the sample. The CDR3 starts with the cysteine, ends with the phenylalanine, and has 13 residues. Only CDR3 DNA remains: 39 bases, in frame from the first base. Taken from the germline V gene, the CDR1 and CDR2 loops are MDHEN and SYDVKM. Cut back by 10 bases and 8 bases, the V and J ends lie 18 bases apart. Overall study outcomes, separate from this receptor: The authors suggested that each seasonal influenza vaccination may recruit only a limited number of new T cells.

These data also formed part of another study, on T cells expressing NK-cell markers. The second source states: 5'RACE template switching, by which a universal primer site and unique molecular identifiers were added, was used to make TCR beta cDNA libraries. TCR beta-chain repertoires were profiled in sorted CD3+CD56+NKG2C+, CD3+CD56+NKG2C- and CD3+CD56-NKG2C+ T-cell subsets from several donors. Of the eight sequenced donors, seven were found to be HCMV-seropositive and one was found to be HCMV-seronegative. In several experiments an anti-gammadeltaTCR antibody was added to restrict sorting to alphabetaTCR-expressing T cells. In 5 to 7 donors, the dominant CD3+CD56+NKG2C+ clonotypes ranked among the top 10 CD8+ clonotypes, making up roughly 1.0-8% of CD8+ T cells. Those dominant clonotypes were again the most abundant among CD3+CD56-NKG2C+ cells in several donors, at roughly 25-60.1%. Whether the expanded NKG2C-expressing T cell clones were specific for HCMV antigens was left unclear. The eight sequenced donors were randomly selected healthy volunteers, three men and five women. HCMV serostatus was determined by detecting HCMV-specific IgG in serum with a commercial ELISA kit. Ficoll density gradient centrifugation was used to isolate peripheral blood mononuclear cells from blood. For several donors, bulk peripheral blood T-cell repertoires were also sequenced from unsorted PBMC. cDNA synthesis was primed from the TCR beta constant segment and was followed by two successive PCR amplification steps. Illumina HiSeq 2000/2500, MiSeq or NextSeq was used to sequence libraries as 2 x 150 bp reads. MIGEC was used to demultiplex reads and group reads by UMI, and MiTCR was used to assemble and quantify clonotypes. To exclude erroneous sequences, any TCR cDNA sequence not supported by at least two reads was discarded. The tcR package was used for downstream repertoire analysis, and clonotypes were matched between fractions using CDR3 nucleotide sequence together with V segment. VDJmatch was used to annotate antigen specificity against VDJdb, with one amino acid substitution in CDR3 permitted.

The chain is encoded by TRBV28 joined to TRBJ2-4; perhaps TRBD1 is the D gene, with 6 bases matching. Sequenced here: PBMCs from blood, sampled on the day of vaccination. The TCR originated in a man aged 45 to 65 who received an inactivated influenza vaccine. Donor details come from another sample of the same person, matched by shared clones. The encoded CDR3 is CAISKGDRDIQYF. The DNA sequence is given as TGTGCCATCTCCAAGGGGGATCGGGACATTCAGTACTTC. Supplemented by the reference TRBV28 and TRBJ2-4 proteins around the CDR3, the complete variable domain is DVKVTQSSRYLVKRTGEKVFLECVQDMDHENMFWYRQDPGLGLRLIYFSYDVKMKEKGDIPEGYSVSREKKERFSLILESASTNQTSMYLCAISKGDRDIQYFGAGTRLSVL.